The source of this T cell receptor (beta chain) is a study of shared clonotypes between healthy human individuals. In the case of this clone: Additional DNA sequences in this sample encode the identical CDR3.

Replicate PCRs run on sorted subsets employed approximately 0.2 ug DNA, 30,000 to 35,000 T cell genomes. Here immunoSEQ multiplex PCR was the method, and the copy in TCRdb shows in-frame clones only, minus some. Counted here are roughly 380,000 clones, about 96% occurring once; the ten biggest clones make up less than 0.35%. The CDR3 spans 14 residues. Germline CDR1 reads SGHRS; CDR2 reads YFSETQ. Deletions cut 0 bases from V and 2 bases from J, with 7 bases between. The sequenced sample was memory CD8+ T cells sorted from blood. Sample subset: CD45RO+ cells pooled with CCR7-negative TemRA cells. The chain is built from TRBV5-1 and TRBJ2-3; the D is unclear. The sequence came from a man aged 25 to 45 in good health. Here the CDR3 reads CASSLGGITDTQYF. CDR3 bases: TGCGCCAGCAGCTTGGGGGGAATCACAGATACGCAGTATTTT.